The sequence of this TCR beta chain was determined in a study of cytomegalovirus exposure and HLA in healthy donors. Findings and limits, study-wide: The likely explanation for a cluster of highly shared sequence variants was sequencing artifact. An apparent linkage of common viral pathogens to several of the most significant clusters emerged in a later analysis. For most subjects, TCR beta sequences were reported to predict HLA-A and HLA-B alleles with accuracy.

Of note for this clone: Antigen specificity is unknown.

CDR3 length: 13 amino acids. V lost 6 bases and J 0 bases, leaving 11 bases between the germline ends. Germline CDR1 GTSNPN, CDR2 SVGIG (reference sequence). Primers included in the PCR were 60 Vbeta and 13 Jbeta primers. Sequenced by immunoSEQ multiplex PCR; TCRdb stores in-frame clones only, minus some. The repertoire holds about 70,000 clones, with 65% to 80% as singletons. The receptor comes from a middle-aged man in good health and CMV-seropositive. This sequence joins TRBV30 and TRBJ1-1; no clear D gene. Sequencing used PBMCs. DNA for the CDR3: TGTGCCTGTTCTTTAAATCTGAACACTGAAGCTTTCTTT. Amino acids: CACSLNLNTEAFF.